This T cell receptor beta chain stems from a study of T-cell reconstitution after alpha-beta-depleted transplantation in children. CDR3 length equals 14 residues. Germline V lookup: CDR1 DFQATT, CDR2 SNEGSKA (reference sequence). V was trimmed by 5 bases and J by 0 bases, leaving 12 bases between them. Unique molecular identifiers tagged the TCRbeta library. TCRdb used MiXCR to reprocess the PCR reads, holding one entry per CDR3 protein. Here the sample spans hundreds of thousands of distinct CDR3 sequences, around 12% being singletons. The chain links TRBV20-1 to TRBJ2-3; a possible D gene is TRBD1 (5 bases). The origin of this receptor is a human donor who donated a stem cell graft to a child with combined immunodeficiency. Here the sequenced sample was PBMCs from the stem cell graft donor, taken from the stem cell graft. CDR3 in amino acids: CSAGRDRSTDTQYF. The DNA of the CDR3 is TGCAGTGCTGGCCGCGACAGAAGCACAGATACGCAGTATTTT.